This TCR beta chain was sequenced for a study of OX40 agonist ivuxolimab in advanced cancers. Study context: All patients had ivuxolimab intravenously every 2 weeks at 0.01 to 10 mg/kg. Patients were 82.7% male with ages roughly 20 to 90, mean 60. General study results and limits: Researchers report that CD8+ T cells had, on average, more expanded clones than CD4+.

The data were produced by immunoSEQ multiplex PCR, yet TCRdb's version contains in-frame clones alone and is incomplete. The data contain around 48,000 clones, about 85% of them singletons. This clone has just a few counts. The target antigen is unknown. Germline assignment: CDR1 SNHLY and CDR2 FYNNEI. This CDR3 contains 12 residues. V was cut by 6 bases and J by 0 bases, with 3 bases left in between. Sequencing used CD4+ or CD8+ T cells sorted from blood, obtained in a trial of the OX40 agonist ivuxolimab. The source of this sequence is an adult with an advanced solid tumor such as melanoma, head and neck, liver or kidney cancer. The V gene is TRBV2, the J gene TRBJ1-5; D not certain. This CDR3 is CASRYSNQPQHF. CDR3 coding DNA: TGTGCCAGCAGGTATAGCAATCAGCCCCAGCATTTT.